Below are 23 T cell receptor beta chains sequenced from a single sample in a study of T-cell memory formation after mild COVID-19. TCRdb redid the calling of the 5' RACE reads with MiXCR, one entry per CDR3 protein. The sample has 150,000 to 200,000 distinct CDR3 sequences; over 20% are singletons. Specimen: PBMCs or a T cell subset sorted from them (not recorded which). The receptors stem from an adult woman who had mild COVID-19 (a few samples of this study predate the infection). Cell type and time point are not known.

The chain couples TRBV7-6 to TRBJ2-3; TRBD2 matches 8 bases. The J segment lost 4 bases and the V segment lost 1 base, leaving 7 bases of the junction unmatched. The germline V gene has CDR1 SGHVS and CDR2 FNYEAQ. The CDR3 is 16 amino acids. Here the CDR3 DNA reads TGTGCCAGCAGCTTAGGGAGCGGGGGAAGTGCAGATACGCAGTATTTT. It translates to CASSLGSGGSADTQYF.

There are a few counts of this clonotype. The gene calls are TRBV7-9 and TRBJ1-5, with D uncertain. Deletions cut 5 bases from V and 7 bases from J, with 15 bases between. The germline gives CDR1 SEHNR, CDR2 FQNEAQ (reference sequence). This CDR3 has 14 residues. The CDR3 nucleotides read TGTGCCAGCAGCAATGGAACGGGAGACCAGCCCCAGCATTTT. Translated: CASSNGTGDQPQHF.

This clonotype was seen a few times. The chain recombines TRBV9 with TRBJ2-3, with TRBD2 identical over 12 bases. CDR3 length equals 16 residues. Germline lookup yields CDR1 SGDLS and CDR2 YYNGEE. J was trimmed by 2 bases and V by 3 bases; bases with no gene match: 4. This chain's CDR3 is CASSGTSGDFTDTQYF. CDR3 in DNA: TGTGCCAGCAGCGGGACTAGCGGGGACTTCACAGATACGCAGTATTTT.

In this sample, this clonotype turned up a few times. This chain joins TRBV20-1 and TRBJ2-1; TRBD2 matches at 7 bases. The junction had 21 bases not matched to a gene; V was cut back by 6 bases and J by 1 base. Germline lookup yields CDR1 DFQATT and CDR2 SNEGSKA (reference sequence). This CDR3 is built from 19 residues. The CDR3 protein is CSAGGLERPEVGSYNEQFF. As DNA, the CDR3 is TGCAGTGCCGGGGGGTTAGAGAGACCCGAGGTGGGGTCCTACAATGAGCAGTTCTTC.

This clonotype has a single count. J is TRBJ2-7 and V is TRBV5-1, with 12 bases matching TRBD1. The CDR3 sequence is 16 residues long. Trimming at V came to 5 bases and at J to 3 bases, leaving 9 bases not matched to a gene. CDR1 is SGHRS, CDR2 YFSETQ, per germline. CDR3 sequence (DNA): TGCGCCAGCAGGGGACAGGGGGCCGCCTGGGGCTACGAGCAGTACTTC. Encoded protein: CASRGQGAAWGYEQYF.

This clonotype was detected only a few times. The genes are TRBV20-1 and TRBJ2-2; D call uncertain. Trimming took 5 bases from V and 1 from J, leaving 11 bases between them. The CDR3 spans 14 residues. Germline V gene lookup returns CDR1 DFQATT and CDR2 SNEGSKA (reference sequence). The CDR3 sequence: CSAVEGLNTGELFF. The CDR3 coding sequence is TGCAGTGCTGTCGAAGGTTTGAACACCGGGGAGCTGTTTTTT.

The CDR3 DNA reads as TGTGCCAGCAGCTTGGGACAGAACAATCAGCCCCAGCATTTT. Translation gives CASSLGQNNQPQHF. J is TRBJ1-5 and V is TRBV7-9; 7 bases match TRBD1. Per germline, CDR1 SEHNR and CDR2 FQNEAQ (reference sequence). This CDR3 is built from 14 residues. V was pared by 3 bases and J by 3 bases, with 2 bases of the junction left unmatched.

The rearrangement links TRBV29-1 to TRBJ2-2; D gene uncertain. Germline V gives CDR1 SQVTM, CDR2 ANQGSEA. The V and J ends lost 0 bases and 0 bases respectively, with 11 bases between them. There are 16 residues in the CDR3. The CDR3 nucleotides read TGCAGCGTTGAAGATCTCAGGACCTCGAACACCGGGGAGCTGTTTTTT. Its translation: CSVEDLRTSNTGELFF.

This clonotype was counted between two and nine times. The chain is built from TRBV10-3 and TRBJ2-3; D is uncertain. CDR3 length: 12 residues. V lost 0 bases, J lost 8 bases, and 6 bases lay in between. Germline V gene data show CDR1 as ENHRY and CDR2 as SYGVKD. CDR3 in amino acids: CAISESKATQYF. CDR3 DNA: TGTGCCATCAGTGAGTCGAAAGCTACGCAGTATTTT.

The chain employs TRBV27 and TRBJ2-7; TRBD2 matches at 7 bases. V lost 8 bases and J lost 6; bases outside the gene matches: 16. The germline V gene has CDR1 MNHEY and CDR2 SMNVEV (reference sequence). The CDR3 length is 15 residues. Here the CDR3 reads CASGWGGGPDSEQYF. DNA of the CDR3: TGTGCCAGCGGCTGGGGGGGAGGGCCGGACTCCGAGCAGTACTTC.

This clonotype has ten or more counts. The V gene is TRBV20-1, the J gene TRBJ2-7, with D unclear. Between the trimmed V and J ends, which lost 3 bases and 0 bases, there was a span of 9 bases. The V gene's germline CDR1 is DFQATT and CDR2 SNEGSKA (reference sequence). The CDR3 covers 13 residues. CDR3 sequence reads: CSASGTDSYEQYF. Written as DNA, the CDR3 is TGCAGTGCTAGCGGAACGGACTCCTACGAGCAGTACTTC.

The chain is built from TRBV5-1 and TRBJ1-4; D is possibly TRBD1 (5 bases). Germline CDR1 is SGHRS and CDR2 is YFSETQ. V was pared by 0 bases and J by 0 bases, with 15 bases between. This CDR3 contains 18 residues. CDR3 region: CASSLAGRIYATNEKLFF. The CDR3 coding sequence is TGCGCCAGCAGCTTGGCGGGACGGATCTACGCAACTAATGAAAAACTGTTTTTT.

The sample holds many counts of this clonotype. This rearrangement joins TRBV4-2 to TRBJ2-1, with D perhaps matching TRBD2 (7 bases). The CDR3 is 14 residues long. Per the germline V gene, CDR1 is LGHNA and CDR2 is YNFKEQ. With 7 bases removed from V and 5 bases from J, the gap between germline ends came to 15 bases. The CDR3, as DNA: TGTGCCAGCACCCCCCGGGGGGCTCACAATGAGCAGTTCTTC. Its translation: CASTPRGAHNEQFF.

The chain recombines TRBV3-1 with TRBJ1-2; no definite D call. Germline values: CDR1 LGHDT, CDR2 YNNKEL (reference sequence). V was shortened by 0 bases and J by 4 bases, with 6 bases between the two germline ends. The length of the CDR3 is 13 residues. The CDR3 sequence is CASSQERRYGYTF. DNA for the CDR3: TGTGCCAGCAGCCAAGAGCGCCGCTATGGCTACACCTTC.

J is TRBJ2-1 and V is TRBV12-3 or TRBV12-4; D may be TRBD2 (6 bases). Deletions cut 5 bases from V and 9 bases from J, with 23 bases between. The CDR3 is 16 amino acids. CDR3 sequence (DNA): TGTGCCAGCAGTCCCCAGGGCGGGATGGTGTGGACTGAGCAGTTCTTC. This sequence encodes CASSPQGGMVWTEQFF.

The V gene is TRBV12-5, the J gene TRBJ1-1; D remains ambiguous. Trimming stripped 1 base from V and 8 bases from J, with 8 bases between. The CDR3 totals 12 residues. CDR1 and CDR2 from the germline V gene are LGHNT and FRNRAP. The CDR3 bases are TGTGCTAGTGGTTTGGCCCTATCCGAAGCTTTCTTT. Translation gives CASGLALSEAFF.

The chain couples TRBV27 to TRBJ2-7, with 9 bases identical to TRBD2. V was pared by 5 bases and J by 3 bases, with 8 bases of the junction left unmatched. The CDR3 length is 15 residues. The germline gives CDR1 MNHEY, CDR2 SMNVEV (reference sequence). The CDR3 DNA is TGTGCCAGCAGTATCCGGGGTAGCGGGAGCTACGAGCAGTACTTC. This codes for CASSIRGSGSYEQYF.

The table lists this clonotype with a few counts. The chain couples TRBV20-1 to TRBJ2-3; 7 bases fit TRBD2. This CDR3 contains 16 residues. V shed 0 bases and J 2 bases; nucleotides not matched to a gene: 8. Germline V gene lookup returns CDR1 DFQATT and CDR2 SNEGSKA (reference sequence). The CDR3 spells CSARDSASGDTDTQYF. The CDR3 DNA reads TGCAGTGCTAGAGATTCAGCTAGCGGAGACACAGATACGCAGTATTTT.

This clonotype has only a few counts. The chain joins TRBV10-3 to TRBJ2-7; D is perhaps TRBD1 (6 bases). Looked up from germline, CDR1 is ENHRY and CDR2 is SYGVKD. V was trimmed by 3 bases and J by 6 bases, leaving 9 bases between them. CDR3 length: 12 residues. In nucleotides, the CDR3 is TGTGCCATCAGTGAAGAGGGGGTCGAGCAGTACTTC. Protein sequence: CAISEEGVEQYF.

The genes are TRBV15 and TRBJ2-1; 7 bases line up with TRBD1. The CDR3 length is 15 residues. Germline CDR1 reads LNHNV; CDR2 reads YYDKDF (reference sequence). The trim removed 1 base at V and 4 bases at J, leaving 4 bases unmatched. CDR3 in DNA: TGTGCCACCAGCAGAGGCGGCAGGGGGTACAATGAGCAGTTCTTC. It is translated as CATSRGGRGYNEQFF.

Only one count was recorded for this clonotype. The rearrangement uses TRBV27 and TRBJ2-1, with 7 bases that match TRBD2. CDR1 and CDR2 (germline): MNHEY, SMNVEV (reference sequence). The CDR3 consists of 15 residues. J lost 6 bases, V lost 3 bases, and 8 bases had no gene match. CDR3: CASSLSLAEINEQFF. The DNA of the CDR3 is TGTGCCAGCAGTTTGAGTCTAGCGGAGATCAATGAGCAGTTCTTC.

The gene calls are TRBV15 and TRBJ1-2, with TRBD1 as a possible D gene (6 bases). The CDR3 totals 16 residues. Trimming removed 2 bases at V and 4 bases at J, with 17 bases between. CDR1 and CDR2 from the germline V gene are LNHNV and YYDKDF (reference sequence). The CDR3 sequence: CATSRPQGSPPYGYTF. The CDR3 DNA follows: TGTGCCACCAGCAGACCCCAGGGGTCACCTCCCTATGGCTACACCTTC.

The chain is built from TRBV6-5 and TRBJ2-7, with 10 bases that match TRBD2. J lost 2 bases, V lost 2 bases, and 9 bases had no gene match. CDR1 MNHEY and CDR2 SVGAGI come from the germline V gene. The CDR3 totals 17 residues. CDR3 coding DNA: TGTGCCAGCAGTTACCCAACCCTAGCGGGAGATGCCTACGAGCAGTACTTC. It codes for CASSYPTLAGDAYEQYF.